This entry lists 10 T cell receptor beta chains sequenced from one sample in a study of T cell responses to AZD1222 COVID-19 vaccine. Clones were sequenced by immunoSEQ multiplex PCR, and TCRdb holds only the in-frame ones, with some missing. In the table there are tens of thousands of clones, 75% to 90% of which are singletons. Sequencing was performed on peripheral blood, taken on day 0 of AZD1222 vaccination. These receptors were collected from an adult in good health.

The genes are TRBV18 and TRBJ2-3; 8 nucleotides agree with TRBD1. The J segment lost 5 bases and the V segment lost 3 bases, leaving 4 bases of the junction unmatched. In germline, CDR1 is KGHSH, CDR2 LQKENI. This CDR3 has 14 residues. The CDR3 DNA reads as TGTGCCAGCTCACCGGGACAGGCCGGAGATACGCAGTATTTT. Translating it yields CASSPGQAGDTQYF.

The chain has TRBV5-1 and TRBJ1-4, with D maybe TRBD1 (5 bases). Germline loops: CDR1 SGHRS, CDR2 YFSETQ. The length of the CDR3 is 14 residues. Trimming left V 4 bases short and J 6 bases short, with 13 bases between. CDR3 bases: TGCGCCAGCAGCCACGACAGTATGGATGAAAAACTGTTTTTT. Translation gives CASSHDSMDEKLFF.

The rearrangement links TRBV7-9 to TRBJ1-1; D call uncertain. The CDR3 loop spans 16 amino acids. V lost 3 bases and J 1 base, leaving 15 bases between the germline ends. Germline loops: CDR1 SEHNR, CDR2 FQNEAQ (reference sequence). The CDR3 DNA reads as TGTGCCAGCAGCTTCGGTAGAGTCGACTGGAACACTGAAGCTTTCTTT. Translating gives CASSFGRVDWNTEAFF.

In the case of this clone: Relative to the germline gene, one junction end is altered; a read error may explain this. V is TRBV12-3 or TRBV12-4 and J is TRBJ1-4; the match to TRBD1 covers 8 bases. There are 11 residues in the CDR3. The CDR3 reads CASRQTGASSF. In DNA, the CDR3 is TGTGCCAGCAGGCAGACAGGGGCCTCCAGTTTT.

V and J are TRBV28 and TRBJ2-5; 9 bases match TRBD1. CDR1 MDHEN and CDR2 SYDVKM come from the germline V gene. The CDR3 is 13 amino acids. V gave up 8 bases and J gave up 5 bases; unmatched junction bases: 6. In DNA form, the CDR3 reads TGTGCCAGCGGAACAGGGGGCCGGGAGACCCAGTACTTC. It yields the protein CASGTGGRETQYF.

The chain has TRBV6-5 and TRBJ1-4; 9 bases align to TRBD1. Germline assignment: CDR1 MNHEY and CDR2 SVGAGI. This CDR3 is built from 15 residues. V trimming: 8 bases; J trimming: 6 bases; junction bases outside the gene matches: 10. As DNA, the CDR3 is TGTGCCAGCCGGGGGACAGGGAACGTTGATGAAAAACTGTTTTTT. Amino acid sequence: CASRGTGNVDEKLFF.

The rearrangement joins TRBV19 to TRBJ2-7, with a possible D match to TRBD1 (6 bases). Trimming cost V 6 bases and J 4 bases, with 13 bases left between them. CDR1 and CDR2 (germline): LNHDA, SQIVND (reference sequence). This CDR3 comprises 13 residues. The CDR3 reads CASSPSTGYEQYF. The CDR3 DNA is TGTGCCAGTAGCCCATCGACAGGTTACGAGCAGTACTTC.

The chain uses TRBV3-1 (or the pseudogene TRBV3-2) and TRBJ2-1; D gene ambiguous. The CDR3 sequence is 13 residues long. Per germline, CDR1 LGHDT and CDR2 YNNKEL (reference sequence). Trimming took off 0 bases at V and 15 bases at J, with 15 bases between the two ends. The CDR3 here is CASSQDTSTQWFF. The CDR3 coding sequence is TGTGCCAGCAGCCAAGATACCAGCACCCAGTGGTTCTTC.

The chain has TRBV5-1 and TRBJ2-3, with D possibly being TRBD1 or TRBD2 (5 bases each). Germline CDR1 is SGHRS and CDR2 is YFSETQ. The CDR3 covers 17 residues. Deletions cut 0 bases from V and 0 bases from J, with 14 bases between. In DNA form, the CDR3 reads TGCGCCAGCAGCTTGGATCTTTGGGGGATGAGCACAGATACGCAGTATTTT. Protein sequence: CASSLDLWGMSTDTQYF.

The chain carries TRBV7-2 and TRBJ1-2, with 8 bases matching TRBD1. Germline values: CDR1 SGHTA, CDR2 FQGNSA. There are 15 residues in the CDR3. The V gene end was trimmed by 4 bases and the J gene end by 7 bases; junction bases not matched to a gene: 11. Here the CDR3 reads CASSSKDRAGGGYTF. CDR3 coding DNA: TGTGCCAGCAGCTCAAAGGACAGGGCAGGCGGTGGCTACACCTTC.